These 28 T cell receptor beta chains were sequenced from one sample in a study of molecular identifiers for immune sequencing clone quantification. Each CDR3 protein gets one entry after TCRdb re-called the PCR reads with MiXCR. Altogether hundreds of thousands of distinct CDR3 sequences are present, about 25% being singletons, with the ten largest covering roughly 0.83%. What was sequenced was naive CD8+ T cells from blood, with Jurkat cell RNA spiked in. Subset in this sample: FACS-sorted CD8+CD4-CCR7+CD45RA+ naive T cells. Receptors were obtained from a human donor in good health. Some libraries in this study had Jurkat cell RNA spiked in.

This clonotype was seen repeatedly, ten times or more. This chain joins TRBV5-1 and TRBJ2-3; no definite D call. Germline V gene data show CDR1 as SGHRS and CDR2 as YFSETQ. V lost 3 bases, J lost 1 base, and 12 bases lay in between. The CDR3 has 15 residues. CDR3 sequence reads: CASSSLAPGTDTQYF. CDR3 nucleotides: TGCGCCAGCAGCTCCCTTGCACCCGGCACAGATACGCAGTATTTT.

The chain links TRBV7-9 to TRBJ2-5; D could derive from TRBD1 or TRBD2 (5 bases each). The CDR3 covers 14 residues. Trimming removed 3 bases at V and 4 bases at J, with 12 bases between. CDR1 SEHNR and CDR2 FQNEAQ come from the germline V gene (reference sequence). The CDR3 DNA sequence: TGTGCCAGCAGCTTTGAGGGGTTAGGAGAGACCCAGTACTTC. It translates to CASSFEGLGETQYF.

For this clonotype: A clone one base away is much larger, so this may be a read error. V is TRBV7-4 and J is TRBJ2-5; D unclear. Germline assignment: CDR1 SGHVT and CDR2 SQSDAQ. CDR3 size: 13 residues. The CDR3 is CTSTTDAQETQYF. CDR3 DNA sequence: TGTACCAGCACCACGGACGCCCAAGAGACCCAGTACTTC.

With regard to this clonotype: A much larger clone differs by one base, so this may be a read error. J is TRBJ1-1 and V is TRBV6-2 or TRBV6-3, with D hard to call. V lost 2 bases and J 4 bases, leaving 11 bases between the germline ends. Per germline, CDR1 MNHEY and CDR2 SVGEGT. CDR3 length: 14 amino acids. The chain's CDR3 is CASSYVELSTEAFF. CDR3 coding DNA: TGTGCCAGCAGTTACGTGGAATTGAGCACTGAAGCTTTCTTT.

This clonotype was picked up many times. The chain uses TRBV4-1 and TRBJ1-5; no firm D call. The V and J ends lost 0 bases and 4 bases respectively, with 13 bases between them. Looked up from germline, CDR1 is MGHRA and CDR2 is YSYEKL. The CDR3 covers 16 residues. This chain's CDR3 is CASSQDFVADNQPQHF. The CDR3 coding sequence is TGCGCCAGCAGCCAAGATTTTGTGGCAGATAATCAGCCCCAGCATTTT.

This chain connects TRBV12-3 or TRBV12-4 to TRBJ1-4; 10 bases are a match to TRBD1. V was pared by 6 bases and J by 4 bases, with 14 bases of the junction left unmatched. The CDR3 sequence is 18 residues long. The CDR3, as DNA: TGTGCCAGCAGGCATGGGAACCGGGACAGGGGTGATAATGAAAAACTGTTTTTT. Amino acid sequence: CASRHGNRDRGDNEKLFF.

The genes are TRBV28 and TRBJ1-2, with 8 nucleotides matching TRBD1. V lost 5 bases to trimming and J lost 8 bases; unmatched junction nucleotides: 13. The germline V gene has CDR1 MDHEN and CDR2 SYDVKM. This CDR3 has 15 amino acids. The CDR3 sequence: CASSTLLDRVQGYTF. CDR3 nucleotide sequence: TGTGCCAGCAGTACCCTGCTGGACAGGGTACAGGGCTACACCTTC.

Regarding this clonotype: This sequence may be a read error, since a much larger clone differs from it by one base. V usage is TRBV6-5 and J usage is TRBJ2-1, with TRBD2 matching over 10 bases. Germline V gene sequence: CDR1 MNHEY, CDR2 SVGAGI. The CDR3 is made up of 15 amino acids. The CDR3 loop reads CASSYSLAGGNEQLF. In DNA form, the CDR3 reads TGTGCCAGCAGTTACTCGTTAGCGGGAGGTAATGAGCAGCTCTTC.

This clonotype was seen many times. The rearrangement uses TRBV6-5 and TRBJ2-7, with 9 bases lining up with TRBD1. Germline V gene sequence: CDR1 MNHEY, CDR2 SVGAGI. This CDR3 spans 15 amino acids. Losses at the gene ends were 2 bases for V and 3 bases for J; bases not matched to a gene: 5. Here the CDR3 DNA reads TGTGCCAGCAGTTACATTGGACAGGGGATCTACGAGCAGTACTTC. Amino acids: CASSYIGQGIYEQYF.

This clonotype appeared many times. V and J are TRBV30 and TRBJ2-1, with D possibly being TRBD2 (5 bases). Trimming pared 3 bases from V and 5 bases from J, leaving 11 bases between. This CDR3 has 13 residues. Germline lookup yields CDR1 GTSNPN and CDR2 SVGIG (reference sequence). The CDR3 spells CAWSGKGHNEQFF. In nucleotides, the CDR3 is TGTGCCTGGAGCGGGAAAGGCCACAATGAGCAGTTCTTC.

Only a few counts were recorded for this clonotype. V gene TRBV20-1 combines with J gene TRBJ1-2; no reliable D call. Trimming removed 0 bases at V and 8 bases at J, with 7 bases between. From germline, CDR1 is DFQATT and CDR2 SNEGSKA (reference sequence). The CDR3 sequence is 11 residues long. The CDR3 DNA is TGCAGTGCTAGAGATCTCCAGGGCTACACCTTC. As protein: CSARDLQGYTF.

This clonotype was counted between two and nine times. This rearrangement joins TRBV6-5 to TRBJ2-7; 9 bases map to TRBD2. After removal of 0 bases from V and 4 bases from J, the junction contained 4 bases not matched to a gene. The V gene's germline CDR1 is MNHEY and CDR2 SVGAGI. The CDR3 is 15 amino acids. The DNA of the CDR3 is TGTGCCAGCAGTTACTCGGGACTAGCCGGGTACGAGCAGTACTTC. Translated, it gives CASSYSGLAGYEQYF.

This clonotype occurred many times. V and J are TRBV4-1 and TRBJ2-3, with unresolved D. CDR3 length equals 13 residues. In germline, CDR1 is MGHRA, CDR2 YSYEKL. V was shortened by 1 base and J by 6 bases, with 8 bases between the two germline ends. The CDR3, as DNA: TGCGCCAGCAGCCAAGTTTACGGGGATACGCAGTATTTT. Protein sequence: CASSQVYGDTQYF.

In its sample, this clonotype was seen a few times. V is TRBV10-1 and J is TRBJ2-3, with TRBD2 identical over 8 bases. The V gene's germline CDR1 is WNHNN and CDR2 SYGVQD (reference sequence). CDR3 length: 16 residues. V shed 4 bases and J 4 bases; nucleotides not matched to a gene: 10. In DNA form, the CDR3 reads TGCGCCAGCAGTGCAGACTATGGCGGGGGGTCAGATACGCAGTATTTT. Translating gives CASSADYGGGSDTQYF.

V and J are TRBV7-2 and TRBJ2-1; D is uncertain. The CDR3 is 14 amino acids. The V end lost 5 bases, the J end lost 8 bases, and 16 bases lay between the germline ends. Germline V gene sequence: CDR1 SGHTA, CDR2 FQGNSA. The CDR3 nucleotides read TGTGCCAGCAGCCTCTTAGGGCTGACGGATGAGCAGTTCTTC. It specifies CASSLLGLTDEQFF.

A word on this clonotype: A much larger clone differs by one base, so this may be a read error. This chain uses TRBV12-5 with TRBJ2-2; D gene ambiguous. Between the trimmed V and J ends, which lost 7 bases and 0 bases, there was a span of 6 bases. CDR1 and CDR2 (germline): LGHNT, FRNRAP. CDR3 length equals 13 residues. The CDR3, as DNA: TGTGCTAGTGAGGGCGCGAACACCGGGGAGCTGTTTTTT. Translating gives CASEGANTGELFF.

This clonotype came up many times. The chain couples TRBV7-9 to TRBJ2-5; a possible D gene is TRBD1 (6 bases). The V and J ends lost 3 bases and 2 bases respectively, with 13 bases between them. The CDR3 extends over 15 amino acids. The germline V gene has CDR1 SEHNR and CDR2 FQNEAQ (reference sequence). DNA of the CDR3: TGTGCCAGCAGCTTGGAACAGGGCGGACAAGAGACCCAGTACTTC. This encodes CASSLEQGGQETQYF.

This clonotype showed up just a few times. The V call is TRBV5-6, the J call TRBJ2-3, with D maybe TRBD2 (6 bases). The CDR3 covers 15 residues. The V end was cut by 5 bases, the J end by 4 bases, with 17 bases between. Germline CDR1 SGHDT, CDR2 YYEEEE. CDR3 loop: CASSYGGVGADTQYF. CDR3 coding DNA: TGTGCCAGCAGTTATGGCGGGGTGGGTGCAGATACGCAGTATTTT.

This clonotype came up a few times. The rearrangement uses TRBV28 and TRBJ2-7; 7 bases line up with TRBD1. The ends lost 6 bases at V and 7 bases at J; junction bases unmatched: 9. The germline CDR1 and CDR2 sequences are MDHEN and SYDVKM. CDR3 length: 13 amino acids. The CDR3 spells CASSRQGSGEQYF. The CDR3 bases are TGTGCCAGCAGCAGACAGGGATCTGGGGAGCAGTACTTC.

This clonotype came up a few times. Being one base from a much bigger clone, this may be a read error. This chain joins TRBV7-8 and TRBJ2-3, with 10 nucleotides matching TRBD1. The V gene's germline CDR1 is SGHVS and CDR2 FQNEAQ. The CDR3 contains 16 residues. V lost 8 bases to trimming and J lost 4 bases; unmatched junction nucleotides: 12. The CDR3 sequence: CASGPSPGTGADTQYF. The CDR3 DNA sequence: TGTGCCAGCGGCCCATCTCCGGGGACAGGGGCAGATACGCAGTATTTT.

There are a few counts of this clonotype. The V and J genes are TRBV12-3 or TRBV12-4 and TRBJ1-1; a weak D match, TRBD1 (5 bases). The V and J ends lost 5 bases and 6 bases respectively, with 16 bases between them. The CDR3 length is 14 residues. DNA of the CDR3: TGTGCCAGCAGTCCCGGAGGGGCCGCATCTGAAGCTTTCTTT. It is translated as CASSPGGAASEAFF.

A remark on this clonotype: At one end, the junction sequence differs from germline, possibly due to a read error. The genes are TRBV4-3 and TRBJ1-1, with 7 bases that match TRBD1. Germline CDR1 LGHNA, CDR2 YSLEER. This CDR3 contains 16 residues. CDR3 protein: CASSKQGWFIDTEAFF. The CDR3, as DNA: TGCGCCAGCAGCAAACAGGGGTGGTTTATCGACACCGAAGCTTTCTTT.

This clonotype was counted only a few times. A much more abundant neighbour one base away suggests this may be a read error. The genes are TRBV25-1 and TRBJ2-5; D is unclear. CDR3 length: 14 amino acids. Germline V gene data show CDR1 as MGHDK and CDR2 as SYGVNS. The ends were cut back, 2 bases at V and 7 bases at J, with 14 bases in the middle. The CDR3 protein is CASSEGEWTGTQYF. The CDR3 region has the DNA TGTGCCAGCAGTGAAGGAGAATGGACGGGGACCCAGTACTTC.

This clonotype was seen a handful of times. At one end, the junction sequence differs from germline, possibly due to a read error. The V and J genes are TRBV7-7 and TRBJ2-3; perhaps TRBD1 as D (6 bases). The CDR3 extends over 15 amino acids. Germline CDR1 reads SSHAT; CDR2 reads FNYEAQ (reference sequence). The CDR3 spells CASSPQGIATDTQYF. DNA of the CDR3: TGTGCTAGCAGCCCACAGGGAATCGCGACAGATACGCAGTATTTT.

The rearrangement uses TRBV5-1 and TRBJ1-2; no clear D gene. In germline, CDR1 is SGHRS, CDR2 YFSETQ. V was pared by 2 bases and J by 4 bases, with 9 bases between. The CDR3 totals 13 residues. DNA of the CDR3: TGCGCCAGCAGCTTACTGATCGGCTATGGCTACACCTTC. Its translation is CASSLLIGYGYTF. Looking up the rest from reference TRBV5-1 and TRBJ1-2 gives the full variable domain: KAGVTQTPRYLIKTRGQQVTLSCSPISGHRSVSWYQQTPGQGLQFLFEYFSETQRNKGNFPGRFSGRQFSNSRSEMNVSTLELGDSALYLCASSLLIGYGYTFGSGTRLTVV.

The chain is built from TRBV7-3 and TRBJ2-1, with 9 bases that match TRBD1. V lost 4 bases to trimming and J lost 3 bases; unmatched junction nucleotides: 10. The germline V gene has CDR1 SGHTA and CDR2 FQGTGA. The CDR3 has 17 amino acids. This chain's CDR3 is CASSSQPGTGIYNEQFF. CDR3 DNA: TGTGCCAGCAGCTCTCAGCCCGGGACAGGGATCTACAATGAGCAGTTCTTC.

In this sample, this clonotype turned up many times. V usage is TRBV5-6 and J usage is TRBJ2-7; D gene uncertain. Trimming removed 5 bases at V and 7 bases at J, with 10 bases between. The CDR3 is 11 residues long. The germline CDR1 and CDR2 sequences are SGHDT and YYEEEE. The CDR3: CASSSRSEQYF. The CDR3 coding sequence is TGTGCCAGCAGTTCCCGATCTGAGCAGTACTTC.

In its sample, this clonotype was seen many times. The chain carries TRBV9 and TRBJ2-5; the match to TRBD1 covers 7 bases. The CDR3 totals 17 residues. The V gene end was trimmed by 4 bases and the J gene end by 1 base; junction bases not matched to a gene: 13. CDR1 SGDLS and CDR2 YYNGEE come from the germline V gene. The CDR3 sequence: CASSSRDSPGPQETQYF. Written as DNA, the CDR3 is TGTGCCAGCAGCTCCCGGGACAGCCCCGGTCCCCAAGAGACCCAGTACTTC.